Listed below are T cell receptor beta chains from one sample, sequenced in a study of blood T cell repertoires in COVID-19. Using immunoSEQ multiplex PCR, the repertoire was profiled, and TCRdb retains in-frame clones only, with some absent. This table has about 280,000 clones, 83% appearing once. The sequenced sample consisted of peripheral blood. The receptors were sampled from a woman aged 45-65 years who had recovered from COVID-19. Both conserved end residues are part of each CDR3. The D gene is left open where the match is weak. Clone size is shown for a subset of rows, as once, few, many or a class of expanded clone.

J gene | clone size | D gene | V gene | CDR3 DNA | CDR3 protein
TRBJ2-2 | NA | NA | TRBV18 | TGTGCCAGCTCTCCCCCGGACACCGGGGAGCTGTTTTTT | CASSPPDTGELFF
TRBJ1-4 | NA | NA | TRBV6-5 | TGTGCCAGCAGTTACTCGAGAGAAAAACTGTTTTTT | CASSYSREKLFF
TRBJ1-5 | NA | NA | TRBV5-6 | TGTGCCAGCAGCCTTGGAGGAAATAGCAATCAGCCCCAGCATTTT | CASSLGGNSNQPQHF
TRBJ1-1 | NA | TRBD1 | TRBV24-1 | TGTGCCACCAGTGCCTCCGAGCGACAGGGGTACGCTGAAGCTTTCTTT | CATSASERQGYAEAFF
TRBJ2-1 | NA | TRBD1 | TRBV12-5 | TGTGCTAGTGGTTGGGGGACAGGGCAGTTCTTC | CASGWGTGQFF
TRBJ1-1 | NA | NA | TRBV7-9 | TGTGCCAGCAGCCCCTACACTGAAGCTTTCTTT | CASSPYTEAFF
TRBJ1-4 | few | NA | TRBV2 | TGTGCCAGCGATGCCTTGCGGGAGGAAAAACTGTTTTTT | CASDALREEKLFF
TRBJ2-4 | NA | TRBD1 | TRBV5-6 | TGTGCCAGCAGCCAGGACAGGGTGGGCATTCAGTACTTC | CASSQDRVGIQYF
TRBJ2-7 | NA | NA | TRBV5-1 | TGCGCCAGCAGCGCCGGGACTGGCCCCTACGAGCAGTACTTC | CASSAGTGPYEQYF
TRBJ1-1 | NA | TRBD1 | TRBV6-5 | TGTGCCAGCAGTTCCCCGGGGGACAGGGGAAGGCCTGAAGCTTTCTTT | CASSSPGDRGRPEAFF
TRBJ1-5 | NA | NA | TRBV28 | TGTGCCAGCAGCCCCCCCGGGGAAAGAGATCAGCCCCAGCATTTT | CASSPPGERDQPQHF
TRBJ2-7 | NA | TRBD1 | TRBV29-1 | TGCAGCGCCATTTCCGGGACAGGGATGTACGAGCAGTACTTC | CSAISGTGMYEQYF
TRBJ1-3 | NA | NA | TRBV4-2 | TGTGCCAGCAGCCAAGATCGAACAGACTCTGGAAACACCATATATTTT | CASSQDRTDSGNTIYF
TRBJ1-2 | NA | NA | TRBV29-1 | TGCAGCACCGGACAGACCAAGGAGCATGGCTACACCTTC | CSTGQTKEHGYTF
TRBJ2-2 | few | NA | TRBV5-4 | TGTGCCAGCAGCGCCGGGACACCTAACACCGGGGAGCTGTTTTTT | CASSAGTPNTGELFF
TRBJ1-1 | NA | NA | TRBV2 | TGTGCCAGCAGGGAGGATGAGCGCCCCCAAAAAGCTTTCTTT | CASREDERPQKAFF
TRBJ2-7 | NA | TRBD1 | TRBV28 | TGTGCCAGTCGGCTACAGGGGCGCCCCTACGAGCAGTACTTC | CASRLQGRPYEQYF
TRBJ2-2 | NA | TRBD1 | TRBV7-2 | TGTGCCAGCAGCTACGACAGGGACACCGGGGAGCTGTTTTTT | CASSYDRDTGELFF
TRBJ1-2 | NA | NA | TRBV28 | TGTGCCAGCAGTGCGGTAGGAACCTATGGCTACACCTTC | CASSAVGTYGYTF
TRBJ2-7 | NA | NA | TRBV6-2/TRBV6-3 | TGTGCCAGCAGTTACGTTGTGGTTGGGGCTAGCTCCTACGAGCAGTACTTC | CASSYVVVGASSYEQYF
TRBJ2-3 | once | TRBD1 | TRBV5-1 | TGCGCCAGCAGGGGACAGGGGGCCTCAGATACGCAGTATTTT | CASRGQGASDTQYF
TRBJ2-2 | NA | TRBD1 | TRBV28 | TGTGCCACCCGGTTGAGGGGGCGGAACACCGGGGAGCTGTTTTTT | CATRLRGRNTGELFF
TRBJ2-7 | NA | TRBD1 | TRBV7-2 | TGTGCCAGCAGCCCCCAGGGGACAGGGGTGGGTTACGAGCAGTACTTC | CASSPQGTGVGYEQYF
TRBJ1-2 | NA | TRBD1 | TRBV7-8 | TGTGCCAGCAGTTCAGGGGGCTATGGTGGCTACACCTTC | CASSSGGYGGYTF
TRBJ1-2 | NA | TRBD1 | TRBV19 | TGTGCCAGTAGTATAGAAGCAGGGGGCGCGATCTATGGCTACACCTTC | CASSIEAGGAIYGYTF
TRBJ2-3 | NA | TRBD2 | TRBV3-1/TRBV3-2 | TGTGCCAGCAGCCAAGCAAGGGTAGCGGGAGTAGGGGATACGCAGTATTTT | CASSQARVAGVGDTQYF
TRBJ1-6 | NA | NA | TRBV5-4 | TGTGCCAGCAGCTTGGCCGAGGAGGGGCTGGTTTCACCCCTCCACTTT | CASSLAEEGLVSPLHF
TRBJ1-1 | NA | TRBD1 | TRBV19 | TGTGCCAGTAGTCTGGACAGGGGCCCTGAAGCTTTCTTT | CASSLDRGPEAFF
TRBJ1-5 | NA | TRBD1 | TRBV15 | TGTGCCACCAGCAGTACTACGGGACAGCAGGGCCCCAATCAGCCCCAGCATTTT | CATSSTTGQQGPNQPQHF
TRBJ1-5 | once | NA | TRBV7-2 | TGTGCCAGCAGCTCTCAGGGATTGAACAATCAGCCCCAGCATTTT | CASSSQGLNNQPQHF
TRBJ2-1 | NA | NA | TRBV14 | TGTGCCAGCAGCCAGGACTTGGGTGGTGAGCAGTTCTTC | CASSQDLGGEQFF
TRBJ2-5 | NA | NA | TRBV5-1 | TGCGCCAGCAGCCCCCTCGACAGGAGGTATAAGGACCAGTACTTC | CASSPLDRRYKDQYF
TRBJ1-4 | NA | TRBD1 | TRBV18 | TGTGCCAGCTCACCAATTACCGGGACAGTTAATGAAAAACTGTTTTTT | CASSPITGTVNEKLFF
TRBJ2-3 | few | TRBD1 | TRBV5-1 | TGCGCCAGCAGCTTGGTAGGTACAGGGGCAGATACGCAGTATTTT | CASSLVGTGADTQYF
TRBJ1-1 | NA | NA | TRBV7-9 | TGTGCCAGCAGCTTAGTGCAGGGTAGGACTGAAGCTTTCTTT | CASSLVQGRTEAFF
TRBJ1-2 | NA | TRBD1 | TRBV6-5 | TGTGCCAGCAGTTACTCTGGGGCGGGACAGAACTATGGCTACACCTTC | CASSYSGAGQNYGYTF
TRBJ2-7 | once | TRBD2 | TRBV5-1 | TGCGCCAGCAGCTTGGGTACGGACGGGGGGGAGCAGTACTTC | CASSLGTDGGEQYF
TRBJ2-3 | NA | NA | TRBV21-1 | TGTGCCAGCAGCATCCAGCCGGGGATTCCCACAGATACGCAGTATTTT | CASSIQPGIPTDTQYF
TRBJ2-3 | few | NA | TRBV27 | TGTGCCAGCAGTGGCCGGGACACCACAGATACGCAGTATTTT | CASSGRDTTDTQYF
TRBJ2-2 | NA | TRBD2 | TRBV7-2 | TGTGCCAGCAGCTTGGGACTAGCGGGTTCCACCGGGGAGCTGTTTTTT | CASSLGLAGSTGELFF
TRBJ1-3 | NA | NA | TRBV7-6 | TGTGCCAGCAGCTTACAGGGCGCAAGGCTCGATTTT | CASSLQGARLDF
TRBJ1-5 | NA | TRBD1 | TRBV2 | TGTGCCAGCAGAGATCCCGCCGCAGGGGGCGTTCAGCCCCAGCATTTT | CASRDPAAGGVQPQHF
TRBJ1-2 | NA | TRBD1 | TRBV11-2 | TGTGCCAGCAGCCCCCCGACAGGGTACGACTATGGCTACACCTTC | CASSPPTGYDYGYTF
TRBJ1-2 | NA | NA | TRBV10-1 | TGCGCCAGCAGTCTCTATGGCTACACCTTC | CASSLYGYTF
TRBJ2-3 | NA | NA | TRBV28 | TGTGCCAGTAGAAACGGGGGCACAGATACGCAGTATTTT | CASRNGGTDTQYF
TRBJ2-7 | NA | NA | TRBV19 | TGTGCCAGTAGTATTGGTTCCCGGGGTTCCCCCTACGAGCAGTACTTC | CASSIGSRGSPYEQYF
TRBJ1-6 | few | TRBD1 | TRBV7-6 | TGTGCCAGCAGCTTAGGGGACAGGGGGAGGTCACCCCTCCACTTT | CASSLGDRGRSPLHF
TRBJ2-5 | NA | TRBD1 | TRBV28 | TGTGCCACCATCGGGACAGAGAAAGAGACCCAGTACTTC | CATIGTEKETQYF
TRBJ2-3 | NA | NA | TRBV15 | TGTGCCACCAGCAGAGATGGCGGGAAAAAGTTTATGAGGGATACGCAGTATTTT | CATSRDGGKKFMRDTQYF
TRBJ2-7 | NA | NA | TRBV6-6 | TGTGCCAGCAGTTACTCGGCACCATCCTACGAGCAGTACTTC | CASSYSAPSYEQYF
TRBJ2-6 | NA | NA | TRBV30 | TGTGCCTGGAGGGTACCCGGGGGGGCCAACGTCCTGACTTTC | CAWRVPGGANVLTF
TRBJ2-3 | NA | TRBD2 | TRBV5-1 | TGCGCCAGCAGCTTGCGGCAAGCGGGGGGCACAGATACGCAGTATTTT | CASSLRQAGGTDTQYF
TRBJ2-7 | NA | TRBD1 | TRBV7-9 | TGTGCCAGCAGCCTAGGAGGGGGGACAGGGGTCGACGAGCAGTACTTC | CASSLGGGTGVDEQYF
TRBJ2-3 | NA | NA | TRBV4-3 | TGCGCCAGCAGCCAAAGACCAGACGGGGGTAGCACAGATACGCAGTATTTT | CASSQRPDGGSTDTQYF
TRBJ1-2 | NA | TRBD1 | TRBV9 | TGTGCCAGCAGCGTAACAGGGGGAGGCTACACCTTC | CASSVTGGGYTF
TRBJ2-1 | NA | NA | TRBV6-2/TRBV6-3 | TGTGCCAGCAGTTATGATCTAGCGCCATCAACCTACAATGAGCAGTTCTTC | CASSYDLAPSTYNEQFF
TRBJ2-1 | many | NA | TRBV11-3 | TGTGCCAGCAGCTTAAGCGGACTTAACAATGAGCAGTTCTTC | CASSLSGLNNEQFF
TRBJ2-7 | few | NA | TRBV30 | TGTGCCTGGAGCGGGGGGGGACAGGGCCCAGGCTACGAGCAGTACTTC | CAWSGGGQGPGYEQYF
TRBJ2-7 | NA | TRBD2 | TRBV6-2/TRBV6-3 | TGTGCCAGCAGCCCGCTAGCGGATGCTTCCTACGAGCAGTACTTC | CASSPLADASYEQYF
TRBJ2-3 | NA | TRBD2 | TRBV30 | TGTGCCTGGGGGACCGGGACTAGCCTTATACCTAGCACAGATACGCAGTATTTT | CAWGTGTSLIPSTDTQYF